This TCR beta chain was obtained from a study of shared clonotypes between healthy human individuals. In the study overall: Three plates were used per donor for CD4 naive, three for CD4 memory, two for CD8 naive and one for CD8 memory.

The CDR3 consists of 14 residues. The V end was cut by 5 bases, the J end by 5 bases, with 15 bases between. Germline V gene data show CDR1 as SGHTA and CDR2 as FQGNSA. Some clones are missing from TCRdb's copy, which holds only in-frame ones; the method was immunoSEQ multiplex PCR. The sample records about 2.3 million clones, just under 95% being singletons. Sequencing used naive CD4+ T cells from PBMCs. Subset: CD45RA+ positively selected. This sequence joins TRBV7-2 and TRBJ2-5; D may be TRBD1 (5 bases). The TCR was taken from a man aged 18 to 29 in good health. Some clones in this sample may be carry-over from other donors' samples. The CDR3 DNA reads as TGTGCCAGCAGCCTGTCAGGGATCGAGGAGACCCAGTACTTC. Translated: CASSLSGIEETQYF.